This TCR beta chain was identified during a study of identifying expanded T cells in peripheral blood. The repertoire was sequenced with immunoSEQ multiplex PCR; TCRdb's copy has only in-frame clones and lacks some. The sample gives 80,000 to 90,000 clones, around 91% of which show up once; around 2.8% is in the top ten. The V gene's germline CDR1 is SEHNR and CDR2 FQNEAQ (reference sequence). V lost 5 bases to trimming and J lost 5 bases, with 10 bases between them. The CDR3 spans 12 residues. This TCR derives from a person between 18 and 70 years old in good health. The sample comprised blood. This rearrangement joins TRBV7-9 to TRBJ2-7; perhaps TRBD1 as D (6 bases). CDR3 sequence: CASSPTGNEQYF. The CDR3 coding sequence is TGTGCCAGCAGCCCAACAGGGAACGAGCAGTACTTC.